The clone carrying this T cell receptor beta chain was seen more than once but under ten times. As yet, its antigen is unknown. After constant-region reverse-primer amplification, full-length variable regions underwent semi-nested PCR with Nested Universal Primer A. TCRdb fed the 5' RACE reads into MiXCR, producing one record per CDR3 protein. The table includes about 61,000 distinct CDR3 sequences, about 31% detected once. Germline assignment: CDR1 MNHNS and CDR2 SASEGT. Deletions cut 3 bases from V and 2 bases from J, with 18 bases between. The CDR3 is 17 amino acids. Broader study findings: Tumor memory CD4+ T cell TCR gene usage was found to cluster with blood and lymph node memory CD4+ cells and with lymph node naive CD4+ cells. Tumor Treg TCRs overlapped most with tumor naive CD4+ cells.

Naive CD4+ T cells were purified with Tregs depleted by CD25. Sequencing was performed on tumor-infiltrating naive CD4+ T cells sorted from the breast tumor. Subset reported: naive CD4+ T cells, CD4+CD45RA+CD25-. This chain uses TRBV6-1 with TRBJ2-3; weak D call: TRBD2 (7 bases). The sequence derives from a female donor with breast cancer. The CDR3 DNA follows: TGTGCCAGCAGTGAGCCGGGGGGCCTAACGTACACAGATACGCAGTATTTT. Its translation is CASSEPGGLTYTDTQYF.